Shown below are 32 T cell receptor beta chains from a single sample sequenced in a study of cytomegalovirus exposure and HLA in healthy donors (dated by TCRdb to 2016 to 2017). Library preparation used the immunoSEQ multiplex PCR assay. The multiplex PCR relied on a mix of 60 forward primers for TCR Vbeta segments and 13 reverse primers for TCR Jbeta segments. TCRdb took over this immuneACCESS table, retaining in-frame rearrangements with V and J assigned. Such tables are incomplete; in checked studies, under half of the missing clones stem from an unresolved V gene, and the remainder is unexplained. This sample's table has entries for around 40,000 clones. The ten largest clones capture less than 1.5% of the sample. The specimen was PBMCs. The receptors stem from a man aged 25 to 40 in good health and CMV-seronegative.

CDR3 sequence reads: CASTQLAGSAYEQYF. The CDR3, as DNA: TGTGCCAGCACCCAACTAGCGGGATCCGCCTACGAGCAGTACTTC. This sequence joins TRBV6-1 and TRBJ2-7, with TRBD2 matching over 10 bases. Germline lookup yields CDR1 MNHNS and CDR2 SASEGT. The CDR3 runs to 15 residues. The ends lost 7 bases at V and 2 bases at J; junction bases unmatched: 8.

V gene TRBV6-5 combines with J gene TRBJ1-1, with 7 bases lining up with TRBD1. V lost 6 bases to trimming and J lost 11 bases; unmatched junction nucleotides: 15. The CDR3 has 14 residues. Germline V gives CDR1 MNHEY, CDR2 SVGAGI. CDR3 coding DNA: TGTGCCAGCAGCCCCGGGACAGTCCTTCCTAGGGCTTTCTTT. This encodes CASSPGTVLPRAFF.

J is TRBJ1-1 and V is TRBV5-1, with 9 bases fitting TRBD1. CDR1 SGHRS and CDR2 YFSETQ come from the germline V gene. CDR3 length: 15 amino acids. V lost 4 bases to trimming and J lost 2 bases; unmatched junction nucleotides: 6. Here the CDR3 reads CASSPGQGPNTEAFF. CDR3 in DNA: TGCGCCAGCAGCCCGGGACAGGGACCTAACACTGAAGCTTTCTTT.

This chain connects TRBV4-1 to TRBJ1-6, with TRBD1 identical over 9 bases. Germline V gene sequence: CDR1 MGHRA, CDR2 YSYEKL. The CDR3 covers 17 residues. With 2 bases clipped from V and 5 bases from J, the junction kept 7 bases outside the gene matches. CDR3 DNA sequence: TGCGCCAGCAGCCAACCCGACAGGGGGGCAAATAATTCACCCCTCCACTTT. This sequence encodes CASSQPDRGANNSPLHF.

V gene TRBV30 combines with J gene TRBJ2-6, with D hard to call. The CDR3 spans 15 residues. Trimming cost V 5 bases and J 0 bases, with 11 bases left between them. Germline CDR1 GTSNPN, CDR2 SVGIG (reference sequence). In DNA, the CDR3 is TGTGCCTGGGGCAGACTGAGCTCTGGGGCCAACGTCCTGACTTTC. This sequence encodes CAWGRLSSGANVLTF.

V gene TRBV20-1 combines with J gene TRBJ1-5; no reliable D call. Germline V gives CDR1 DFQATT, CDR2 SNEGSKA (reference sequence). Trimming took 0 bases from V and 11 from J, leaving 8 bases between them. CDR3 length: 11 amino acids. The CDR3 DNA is TGCAGTGCTAGAGACGCGGGTGCCCAGCATTTT. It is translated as CSARDAGAQHF.

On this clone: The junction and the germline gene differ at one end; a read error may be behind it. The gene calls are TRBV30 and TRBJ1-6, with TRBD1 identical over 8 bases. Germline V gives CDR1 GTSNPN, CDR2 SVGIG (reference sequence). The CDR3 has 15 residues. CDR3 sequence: CAGSSGRQGKTPLHF. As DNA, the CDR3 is TGTGCCGGGAGTTCGGGTCGACAGGGGAAGACACCCCTCCACTTT.

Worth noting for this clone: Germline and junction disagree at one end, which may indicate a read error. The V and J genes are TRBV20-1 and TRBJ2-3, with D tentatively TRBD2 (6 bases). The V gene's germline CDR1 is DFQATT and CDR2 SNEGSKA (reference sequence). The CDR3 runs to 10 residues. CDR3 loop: CSASREKENF. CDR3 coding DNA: TGCAGTGCTAGCCGGGAGAAGGAGAATTTT.

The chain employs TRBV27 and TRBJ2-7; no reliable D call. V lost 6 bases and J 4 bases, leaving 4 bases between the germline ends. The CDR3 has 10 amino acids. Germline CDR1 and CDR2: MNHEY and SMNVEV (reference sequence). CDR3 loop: CASRRYEQYF. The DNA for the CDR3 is TGTGCCAGCAGGAGGTACGAGCAGTACTTC.

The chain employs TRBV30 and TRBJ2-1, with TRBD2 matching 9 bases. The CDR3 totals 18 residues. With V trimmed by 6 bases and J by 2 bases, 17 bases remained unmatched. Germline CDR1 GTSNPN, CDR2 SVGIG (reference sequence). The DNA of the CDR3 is TGTGCCTGCCGCCGGGACGAAGGGGGACTAGCCACCTACAATGAGCAGTTCTTC. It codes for CACRRDEGGLATYNEQFF.

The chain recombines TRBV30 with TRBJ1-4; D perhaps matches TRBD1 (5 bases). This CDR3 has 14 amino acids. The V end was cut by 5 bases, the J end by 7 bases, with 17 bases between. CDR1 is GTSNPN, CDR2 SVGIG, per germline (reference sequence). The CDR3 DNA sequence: TGTGCCTGGCGTATCCGGGGGAGGGCTGAAAAACTGTTTTTT. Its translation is CAWRIRGRAEKLFF. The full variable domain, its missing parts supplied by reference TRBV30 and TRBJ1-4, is SQTIHQWPATLVQPVGSPLSLECTVEGTSNPNLYWYRQAAGRGLQLLFYSVGIGQISSEVPQNLSASRPQDRQFILSSKKLLLSDSGFYLCAWRIRGRAEKLFFGSGTQLSVL.

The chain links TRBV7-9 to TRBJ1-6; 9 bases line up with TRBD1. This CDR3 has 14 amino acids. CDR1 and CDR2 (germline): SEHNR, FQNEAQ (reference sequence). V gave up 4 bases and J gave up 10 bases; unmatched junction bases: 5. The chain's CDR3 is CASSSGTGWSPLHF. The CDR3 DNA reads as TGTGCCAGCAGCTCAGGGACAGGGTGGTCACCCCTCCACTTT.

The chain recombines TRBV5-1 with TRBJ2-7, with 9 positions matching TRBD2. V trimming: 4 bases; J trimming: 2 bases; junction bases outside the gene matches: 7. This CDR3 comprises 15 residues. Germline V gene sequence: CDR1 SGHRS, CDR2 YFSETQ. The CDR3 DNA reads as TGCGCCAGCAGCCCAAGGACTAGCGAGGCCTACGAGCAGTACTTC. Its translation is CASSPRTSEAYEQYF.

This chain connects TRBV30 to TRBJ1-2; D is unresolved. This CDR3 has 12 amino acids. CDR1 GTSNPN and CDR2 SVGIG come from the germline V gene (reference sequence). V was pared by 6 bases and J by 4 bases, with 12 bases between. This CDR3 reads CACDFIRYGYTF. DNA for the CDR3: TGTGCCTGCGACTTCATTCGCTATGGCTACACCTTC.

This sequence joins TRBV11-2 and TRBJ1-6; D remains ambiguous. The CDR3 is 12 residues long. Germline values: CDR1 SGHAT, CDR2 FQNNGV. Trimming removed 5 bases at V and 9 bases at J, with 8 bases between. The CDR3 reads CASSDHSSPLHF. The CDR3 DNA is TGTGCCAGCAGCGATCACTCTTCACCCCTCCACTTT.

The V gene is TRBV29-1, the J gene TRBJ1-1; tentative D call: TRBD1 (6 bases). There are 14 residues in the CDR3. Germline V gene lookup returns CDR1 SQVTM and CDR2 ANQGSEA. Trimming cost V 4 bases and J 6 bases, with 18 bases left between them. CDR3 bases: TGCAGCGTTGCGCCATTGACAGGAAGCGCTGAAGCTTTCTTT. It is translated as CSVAPLTGSAEAFF.

This CDR3 reads CASSHDLNTEAFF. The DNA of the CDR3 is TGTGCCAGCAGTCATGACTTGAACACTGAAGCTTTCTTT. The chain employs TRBV7-2 and TRBJ1-1; D ambiguous. The CDR3 runs to 13 residues. Per germline, CDR1 SGHTA and CDR2 FQGNSA. V shed 6 bases and J shed 0 bases, with 8 bases lying between them.

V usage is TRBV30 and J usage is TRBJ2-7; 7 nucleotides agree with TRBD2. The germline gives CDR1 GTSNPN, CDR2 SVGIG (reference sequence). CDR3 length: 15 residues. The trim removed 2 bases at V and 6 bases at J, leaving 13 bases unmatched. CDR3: CAWSRGRVWPGEQYF. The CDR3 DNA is TGTGCCTGGAGTCGGGGGAGGGTCTGGCCTGGCGAGCAGTACTTC.

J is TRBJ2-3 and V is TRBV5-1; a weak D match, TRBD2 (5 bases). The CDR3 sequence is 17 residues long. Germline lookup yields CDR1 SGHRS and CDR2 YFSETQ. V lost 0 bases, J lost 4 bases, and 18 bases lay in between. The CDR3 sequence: CASSLGGPGGGPDTQYF. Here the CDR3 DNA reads TGCGCCAGCAGCTTGGGGGGTCCTGGCGGAGGTCCAGATACGCAGTATTTT. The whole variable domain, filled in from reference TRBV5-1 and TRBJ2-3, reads KAGVTQTPRYLIKTRGQQVTLSCSPISGHRSVSWYQQTPGQGLQFLFEYFSETQRNKGNFPGRFSGRQFSNSRSEMNVSTLELGDSALYLCASSLGGPGGGPDTQYFGPGTRLTVL.

This CDR3 is CASSPLAGGGYNEQFF. Written as DNA, the CDR3 is TGCGCCAGCAGCCCTCTAGCGGGAGGAGGGTACAATGAGCAGTTCTTC. V usage is TRBV5-1 and J usage is TRBJ2-1; 11 nucleotides match TRBD2. J gave up 4 bases and V 4 bases, and 7 bases lay outside the gene matches. The CDR3 sequence is 16 residues long. Germline values: CDR1 SGHRS, CDR2 YFSETQ.

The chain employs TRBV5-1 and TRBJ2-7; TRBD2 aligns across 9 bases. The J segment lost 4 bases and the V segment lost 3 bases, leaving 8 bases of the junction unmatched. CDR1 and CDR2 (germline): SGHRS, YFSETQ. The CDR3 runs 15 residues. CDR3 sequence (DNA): TGCGCCAGCAGCTCCTCTAGCGGGACAGTATACGAGCAGTACTTC. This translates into CASSSSSGTVYEQYF.

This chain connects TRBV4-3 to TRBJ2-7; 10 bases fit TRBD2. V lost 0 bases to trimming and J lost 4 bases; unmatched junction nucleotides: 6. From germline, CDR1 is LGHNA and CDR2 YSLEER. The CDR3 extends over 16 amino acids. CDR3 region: CASSQETGLAEYEQYF. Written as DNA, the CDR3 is TGCGCCAGCAGCCAAGAGACCGGACTAGCGGAATACGAGCAGTACTTC.

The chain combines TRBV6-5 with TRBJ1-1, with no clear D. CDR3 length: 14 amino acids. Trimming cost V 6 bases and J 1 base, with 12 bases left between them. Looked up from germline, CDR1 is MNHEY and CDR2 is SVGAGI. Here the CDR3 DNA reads TGTGCCAGCAGCCCTGAACTTTGGAACACTGAAGCTTTCTTT. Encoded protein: CASSPELWNTEAFF.

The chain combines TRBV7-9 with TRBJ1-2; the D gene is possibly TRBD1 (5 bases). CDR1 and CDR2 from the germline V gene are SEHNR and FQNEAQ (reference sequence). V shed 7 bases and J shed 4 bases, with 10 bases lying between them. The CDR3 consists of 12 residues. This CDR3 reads CASTLGGYGYTF. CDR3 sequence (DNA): TGTGCCAGCACCCTGGGGGGCTATGGCTACACCTTC.

The CDR3 DNA reads as TGTGCCAGCAGTCACATGAACACTGAAGCTTTCTTT. This gives the protein CASSHMNTEAFF. This chain uses TRBV6-6 with TRBJ1-1; D uncertain. V dropped 5 bases and J dropped 0 bases, with 4 bases sitting between them. The CDR3 has 12 residues. From germline, CDR1 is MNHNY and CDR2 SVGAGI (reference sequence).

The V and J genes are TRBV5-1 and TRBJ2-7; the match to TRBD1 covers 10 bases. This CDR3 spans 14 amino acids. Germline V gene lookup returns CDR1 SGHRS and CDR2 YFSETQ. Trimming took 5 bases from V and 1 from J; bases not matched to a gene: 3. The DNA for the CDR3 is TGCGCCAGCAGGCGGACAGGGGGTTCCTACGAGCAGTACTTC. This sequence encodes CASRRTGGSYEQYF. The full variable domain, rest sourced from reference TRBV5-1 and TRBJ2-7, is KAGVTQTPRYLIKTRGQQVTLSCSPISGHRSVSWYQQTPGQGLQFLFEYFSETQRNKGNFPGRFSGRQFSNSRSEMNVSTLELGDSALYLCASRRTGGSYEQYFGPGTRLTVT.

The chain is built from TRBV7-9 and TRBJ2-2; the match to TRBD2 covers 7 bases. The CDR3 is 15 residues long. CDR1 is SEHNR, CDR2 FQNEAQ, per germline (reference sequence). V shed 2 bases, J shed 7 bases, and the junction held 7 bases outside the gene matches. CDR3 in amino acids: CASSLNGGRIGELFF. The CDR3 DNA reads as TGTGCCAGCAGCTTAAACGGCGGGAGAATCGGGGAGCTGTTTTTT.

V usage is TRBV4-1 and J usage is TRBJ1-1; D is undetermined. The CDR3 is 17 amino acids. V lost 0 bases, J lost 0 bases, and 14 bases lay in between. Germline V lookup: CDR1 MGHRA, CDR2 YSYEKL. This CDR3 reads CASSQDLPEKLNTEAFF. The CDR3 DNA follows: TGCGCCAGCAGCCAAGATCTCCCCGAGAAATTGAACACTGAAGCTTTCTTT.

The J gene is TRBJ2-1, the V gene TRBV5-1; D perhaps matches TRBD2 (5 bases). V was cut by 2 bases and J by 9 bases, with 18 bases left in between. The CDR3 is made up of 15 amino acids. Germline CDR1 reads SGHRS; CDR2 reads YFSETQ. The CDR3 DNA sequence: TGCGCCAGCAGCTTAGCTAGCCCCGGAGGTGGTGAGCAGTTCTTC. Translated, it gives CASSLASPGGGEQFF.

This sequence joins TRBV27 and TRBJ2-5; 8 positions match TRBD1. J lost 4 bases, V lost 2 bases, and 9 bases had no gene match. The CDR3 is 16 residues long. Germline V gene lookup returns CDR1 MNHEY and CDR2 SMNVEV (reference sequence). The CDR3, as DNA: TGTGCCAGCAGTTTAATTCCAGGGGGCGCGGGAGAGACCCAGTACTTC. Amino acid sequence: CASSLIPGGAGETQYF.

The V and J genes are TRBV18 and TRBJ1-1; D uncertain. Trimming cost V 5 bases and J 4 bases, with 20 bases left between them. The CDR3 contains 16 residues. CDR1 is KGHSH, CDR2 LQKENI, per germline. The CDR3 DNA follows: TGTGCCAGCTCAAATCACCCTCCCGGTGGTGGCACTGAAGCTTTCTTT. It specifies CASSNHPPGGGTEAFF.

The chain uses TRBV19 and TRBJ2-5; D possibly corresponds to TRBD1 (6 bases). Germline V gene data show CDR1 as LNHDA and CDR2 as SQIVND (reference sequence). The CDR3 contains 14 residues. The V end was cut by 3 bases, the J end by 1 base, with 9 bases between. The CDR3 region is CASSIWDTQETQYF. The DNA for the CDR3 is TGTGCCAGTAGTATTTGGGACACCCAAGAGACCCAGTACTTC. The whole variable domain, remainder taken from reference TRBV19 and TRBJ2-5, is DGGITQSPKYLFRKEGQNVTLSCEQNLNHDAMYWYRQDPGQGLRLIYYSQIVNDFQKGDIAEGYSVSREKKESFPLTVTSAQKNPTAFYLCASSIWDTQETQYFGPGTRLLVL.